This TCR beta chain was identified during a study of cytomegalovirus exposure and HLA in healthy donors. Study-level findings and limits: Previous analysis showed most TCR beta V segments were productive about 90% or about 30% of the time.

In the PCR, 60 Vbeta and 13 Jbeta primers were used. Sequencing was performed with immunoSEQ multiplex PCR; in TCRdb, only in-frame clones are kept and a portion is missing. The sample includes over 100,000 clones, approximately 79% of them seen just once. Looked up from germline, CDR1 is SGHNT and CDR2 is YYREEE (reference sequence). CDR3 size: 17 residues. V gave up 1 base and J gave up 3 bases; unmatched junction bases: 11. This clone appeared a single time. Antigen specificity is unknown. Specimen: PBMCs. The V call is TRBV5-4, the J call TRBJ1-1; TRBD1 matches at 8 bases. The sequence came from a man aged 45-65 years in good health and CMV-seropositive. The CDR3: CASSLPAGGGLDTEAFF. The CDR3 DNA reads TGTGCCAGCAGCTTGCCAGCAGGGGGCGGATTGGACACTGAAGCTTTCTTT.